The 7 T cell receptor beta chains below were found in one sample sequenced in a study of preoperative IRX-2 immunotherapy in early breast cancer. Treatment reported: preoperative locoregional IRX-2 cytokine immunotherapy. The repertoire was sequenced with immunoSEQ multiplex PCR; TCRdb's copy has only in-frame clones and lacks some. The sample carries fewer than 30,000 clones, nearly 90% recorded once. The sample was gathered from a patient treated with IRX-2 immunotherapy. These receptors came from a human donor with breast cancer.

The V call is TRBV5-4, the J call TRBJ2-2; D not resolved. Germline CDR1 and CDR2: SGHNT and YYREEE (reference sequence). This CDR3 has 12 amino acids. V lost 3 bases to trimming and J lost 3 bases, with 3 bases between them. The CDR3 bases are TGTGCCAGCAGCTGGGACACCGGGGAGCTGTTTTTT. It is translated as CASSWDTGELFF.

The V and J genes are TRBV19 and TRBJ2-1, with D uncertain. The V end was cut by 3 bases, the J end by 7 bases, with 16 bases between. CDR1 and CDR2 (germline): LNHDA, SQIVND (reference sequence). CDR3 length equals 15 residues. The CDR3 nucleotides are TGTGCCAGTAGTATCCTTCTAGTGATCTCGAATGAGCAGTTCTTC. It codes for CASSILLVISNEQFF.

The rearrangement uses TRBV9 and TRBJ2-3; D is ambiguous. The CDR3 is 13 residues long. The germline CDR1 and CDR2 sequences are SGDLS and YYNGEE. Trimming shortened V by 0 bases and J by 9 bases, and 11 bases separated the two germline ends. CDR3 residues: CASSVAAPETQYF. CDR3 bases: TGTGCCAGCAGCGTAGCTGCGCCCGAGACGCAGTATTTT.

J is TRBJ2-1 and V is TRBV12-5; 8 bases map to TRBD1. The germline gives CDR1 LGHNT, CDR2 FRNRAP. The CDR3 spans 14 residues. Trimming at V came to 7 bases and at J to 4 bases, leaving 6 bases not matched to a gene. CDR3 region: CASVGGQAYNEQFF. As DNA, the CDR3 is TGTGCTAGTGTCGGGGGACAGGCGTACAATGAGCAGTTCTTC. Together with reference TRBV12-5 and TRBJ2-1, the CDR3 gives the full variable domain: DARVTQTPRHKVTEMGQEVTMRCQPILGHNTVFWYRQTMMQGLELLAYFRNRAPLDDSGMPKDRFSAEMPDATLATLKIQPSEPRDSAVYFCASVGGQAYNEQFFGPGTRLTVL.

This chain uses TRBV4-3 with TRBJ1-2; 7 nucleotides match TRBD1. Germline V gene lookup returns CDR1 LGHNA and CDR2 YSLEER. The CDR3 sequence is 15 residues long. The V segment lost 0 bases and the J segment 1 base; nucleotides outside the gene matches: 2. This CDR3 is CASSQDRGINYGYTF. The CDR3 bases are TGCGCCAGCAGCCAAGACAGGGGGATTAACTATGGCTACACCTTC.

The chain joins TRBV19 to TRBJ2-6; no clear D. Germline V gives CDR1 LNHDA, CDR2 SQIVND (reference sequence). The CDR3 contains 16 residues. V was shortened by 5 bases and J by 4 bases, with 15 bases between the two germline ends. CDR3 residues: CASSPPRSLGANVLTF. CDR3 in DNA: TGTGCCAGTAGTCCCCCGAGGTCGCTGGGGGCCAACGTCCTGACTTTC.

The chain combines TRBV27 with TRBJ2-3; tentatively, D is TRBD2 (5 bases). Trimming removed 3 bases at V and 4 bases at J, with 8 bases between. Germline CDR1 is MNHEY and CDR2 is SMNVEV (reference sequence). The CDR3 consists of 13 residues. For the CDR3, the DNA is TGTGCCAGCAGTTTTCGGACTTCAGATACGCAGTATTTT. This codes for CASSFRTSDTQYF.